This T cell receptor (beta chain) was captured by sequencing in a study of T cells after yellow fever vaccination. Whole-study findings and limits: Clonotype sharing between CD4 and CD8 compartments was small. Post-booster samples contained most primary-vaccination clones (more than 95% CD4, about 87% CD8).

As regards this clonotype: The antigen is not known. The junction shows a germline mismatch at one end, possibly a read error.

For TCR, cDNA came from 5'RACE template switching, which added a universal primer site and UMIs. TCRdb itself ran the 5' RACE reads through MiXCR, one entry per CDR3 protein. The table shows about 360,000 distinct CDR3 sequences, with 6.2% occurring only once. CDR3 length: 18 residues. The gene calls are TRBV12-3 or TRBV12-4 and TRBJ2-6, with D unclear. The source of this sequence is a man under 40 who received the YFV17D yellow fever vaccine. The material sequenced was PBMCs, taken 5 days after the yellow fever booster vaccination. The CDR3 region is CTSSFGQVLKSGANVLTF. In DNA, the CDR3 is TGTACCAGCAGTTTTGGCCAGGTGTTAAAATCTGGGGCCAACGTCCTGACTTTC.